This passage covers 24 T cell receptor beta chains from one sample sequenced in a study of T cells in Graves' hyperthyroidism and ophthalmopathy. Amplification targeted TCR beta CDR3 regions from RNA transcripts. A set of HTBI primers served as the primers for a first-round RT-PCR of the TCR CDR3. TCRdb fed the multiplex PCR reads into MiXCR, producing one record per CDR3 protein. There are about 700,000 distinct CDR3 sequences in the sample; 13% to 15% occur only once, and roughly a tenth lies in the top ten. Sequencing input: blood. The receptors were gathered from a woman in her late teens or twenties with Graves' hyperthyroidism.

Many counts were recorded for this clonotype. The V gene is TRBV11-2, the J gene TRBJ2-1; TRBD2 matches at 11 bases. The V segment lost 4 bases and the J segment 2 bases; nucleotides outside the gene matches: 4. Germline lookup yields CDR1 SGHAT and CDR2 FQNNGV. The CDR3 extends over 16 amino acids. The CDR3 sequence is CASSSGLAVPYNEQFF. The CDR3 nucleotides are TGTGCCAGCAGCTCGGGACTAGCGGTCCCCTACAATGAGCAGTTCTTC. The variable domain in full, with the rest retrieved from reference TRBV11-2 and TRBJ2-1, is EAGVAQSPRYKIIEKRQSVAFWCNPISGHATLYWYQQILGQGPKLLIQFQNNGVVDDSQLPKDRFSAERLKGVDSTLKIQPAKLEDSAVYLCASSSGLAVPYNEQFFGPGTRLTVL.

At least ten counts were recorded for this clonotype. The chain uses TRBV28 and TRBJ2-2, with D possibly matching TRBD1 (5 bases). V lost 3 bases to trimming and J lost 3 bases, with 14 bases between them. The CDR3 length is 16 residues. Germline V gene sequence: CDR1 MDHEN, CDR2 SYDVKM. CDR3 region: CASSFYDSLDTGELFF. The DNA for the CDR3 is TGTGCCAGCAGTTTTTACGACAGTCTAGACACCGGGGAGCTGTTTTTT. The full variable domain, rest sourced from reference TRBV28 and TRBJ2-2, is DVKVTQSSRYLVKRTGEKVFLECVQDMDHENMFWYRQDPGLGLRLIYFSYDVKMKEKGDIPEGYSVSREKKERFSLILESASTNQTSMYLCASSFYDSLDTGELFFGEGSRLTVL.

This clonotype was counted many times. The CDR3 spells CASSVHADSWGYDGYTF. The CDR3 coding sequence is TGTGCCAGCAGTGTACACGCGGACAGTTGGGGGTACGATGGCTACACCTTC. The chain employs TRBV6-7 and TRBJ1-2, with D possibly matching TRBD1 (6 bases). TRBV6-7 is reported as an ORF; its role is uncertain. With 5 bases removed from V and 6 bases from J, the gap between germline ends came to 25 bases. The CDR3 totals 17 residues.

This chain links TRBV6-1 with TRBJ2-3; D perhaps matches TRBD2 (6 bases). This CDR3 is 15 amino acids long. Germline V lookup: CDR1 MNHNS, CDR2 SASEGT. V was cut by 5 bases and J by 2 bases, with 14 bases left in between. The CDR3 nucleotides are TGTGCCAGCAGTAGGGGCGGGGTGTTCACAGATACGCAGTATTTT. It yields the protein CASSRGGVFTDTQYF.

This clonotype came up a few times. The chain uses TRBV2 and TRBJ1-2; a possible D gene is TRBD1 (5 bases). The V gene lost 7 bases and the J gene lost 7 bases, with 16 bases spanning the gap. The CDR3 is 13 amino acids. CDR1 SNHLY and CDR2 FYNNEI come from the germline V gene. The CDR3 sequence: CASNGEGLGGYTF. CDR3 nucleotides: TGTGCCAGCAATGGGGAGGGGCTTGGTGGCTACACCTTC.

J is TRBJ2-2 and V is TRBV6-1; 8 bases are a match to TRBD2. CDR3 length: 16 residues. J gave up 7 bases and V 6 bases, and 13 bases lay outside the gene matches. The V gene's germline CDR1 is MNHNS and CDR2 SASEGT. CDR3: CASRSRGAGAGGELFF. The CDR3, as DNA: TGTGCCAGCAGGAGTAGAGGAGCGGGAGCGGGCGGGGAGCTGTTTTTT.

This clonotype came up many times. V and J are TRBV7-9 and TRBJ2-3, with D maybe TRBD1 (6 bases). V was clipped by 0 bases and J by 2 bases, with 9 bases between them. The germline V gene encodes CDR1 SEHNR and CDR2 FQNEAQ (reference sequence). This CDR3 is built from 15 residues. The CDR3 spells CASSLAPGVTDTQYF. CDR3 nucleotide sequence: TGTGCCAGCAGCTTAGCCCCAGGGGTCACAGATACGCAGTATTTT. Variable domain in full (rest from reference TRBV7-9 and TRBJ2-3): DTGVSQNPRHKITKRGQNVTFRCDPISEHNRLYWYRQTLGQGPEFLTYFQNEAQLEKSRLLSDRFSAERPKGSFSTLEIQRTEQGDSAMYLCASSLAPGVTDTQYFGPGTRLTVL.

This clonotype was recorded a few times. V and J are TRBV24-1 and TRBJ1-5; unclear D gene. V lost 9 bases and J lost 1, with 3 bases in between. Germline V CDR1 and CDR2: KGHDR, SFDVKD. The CDR3 is made up of 11 amino acids. CDR3 loop: CATGSNQPQHF. The CDR3 nucleotides read TGTGCCACCGGGAGCAATCAGCCCCAGCATTTT.

In its sample, this clonotype was seen a few times. This chain uses TRBV20-1 with TRBJ1-1; D possibly corresponds to TRBD1 (5 bases). Germline V lookup: CDR1 DFQATT, CDR2 SNEGSKA (reference sequence). With 2 bases removed from V and 4 bases from J, the gap between germline ends came to 17 bases. This CDR3 comprises 15 residues. The CDR3 DNA sequence: TGCAGTGCTAGACCGGGGTGGGGGGGGGGCACTGAAGCTTTCTTT. It encodes CSARPGWGGGTEAFF.

The CDR3 sequence is CASSISAFTGANYGYTF. Written as DNA, the CDR3 is TGTGCCAGTAGTATCTCAGCCTTTACAGGAGCTAACTATGGCTACACCTTC. The chain couples TRBV19 to TRBJ1-2, with D maybe TRBD1 (5 bases). Germline V gene data show CDR1 as LNHDA and CDR2 as SQIVND (reference sequence). This CDR3 region has 17 residues. V lost 3 bases to trimming and J lost 0 bases, with 17 bases between them. Full variable domain (missing parts from reference TRBV19 and TRBJ1-2): DGGITQSPKYLFRKEGQNVTLSCEQNLNHDAMYWYRQDPGQGLRLIYYSQIVNDFQKGDIAEGYSVSREKKESFPLTVTSAQKNPTAFYLCASSISAFTGANYGYTFGSGTRLTVV.

The chain uses TRBV7-3 and TRBJ2-2, with 12 positions matching TRBD2. Germline V CDR1 and CDR2: SGHTA, FQGTGA. This CDR3 spans 19 amino acids. Trimming at V came to 5 bases and at J to 2 bases, leaving 12 bases not matched to a gene. The CDR3 bases are TGTGCCAGCAGCCCAACTACCCTTGGACTAGCGGGAAACACCGGGGAGCTGTTTTTT. It is translated as CASSPTTLGLAGNTGELFF.

V gene TRBV30 combines with J gene TRBJ2-3; 10 bases line up with TRBD2. Germline V lookup: CDR1 GTSNPN, CDR2 SVGIG (reference sequence). The CDR3 totals 15 residues. V trimming: 5 bases; J trimming: 10 bases; junction bases outside the gene matches: 15. CDR3 sequence (DNA): TGTGCCTGGCGGGGTCACATAGCGGGAGGTGGGGCGCAGTATTTT. Translation: CAWRGHIAGGGAQYF.

This clonotype was seen a single time. The rearrangement joins TRBV18 to TRBJ1-3; the D is unclear. V was trimmed by 5 bases and J by 3 bases, leaving 11 bases between them. This CDR3 is built from 14 residues. Germline V lookup: CDR1 KGHSH, CDR2 LQKENI. This CDR3 reads CASSSTESGNTIYF. The CDR3 bases are TGTGCCAGCTCATCAACCGAGAGTGGAAACACCATATATTTT.

V usage is TRBV29-1 and J usage is TRBJ2-7; no firm D call. The length of the CDR3 is 13 residues. From germline, CDR1 is SQVTM and CDR2 ANQGSEA. Trimming removed 1 base from V and 2 bases from J, with 9 bases in between. DNA of the CDR3: TGCAGCGTTGAAGGGAACGAGGCCTACGAGCAGTACTTC. It yields the protein CSVEGNEAYEQYF.

The chain carries TRBV6-1 and TRBJ1-1; D perhaps matches TRBD1 (5 bases). CDR1 MNHNS and CDR2 SASEGT come from the germline V gene. The V end lost 7 bases, the J end lost 3 bases, and 18 bases lay between the germline ends. The CDR3 loop spans 15 amino acids. The CDR3 sequence is CASTIGAPWHTEAFF. The CDR3 bases are TGTGCCAGCACGATTGGGGCTCCATGGCACACTGAAGCTTTCTTT.

The V gene is TRBV7-9, the J gene TRBJ2-3; 7 bases fit TRBD2. Germline V gives CDR1 SEHNR, CDR2 FQNEAQ (reference sequence). This CDR3 region has 17 residues. V lost 1 base and J lost 0; bases outside the gene matches: 7. The DNA of the CDR3 is TGTGCCAGCAGCTTAGGTCTAGCGGCACCCAGCACAGATACGCAGTATTTT. It translates to CASSLGLAAPSTDTQYF. The entire variable domain, with the rest obtained from reference TRBV7-9 and TRBJ2-3, is as follows: DTGVSQNPRHKITKRGQNVTFRCDPISEHNRLYWYRQTLGQGPEFLTYFQNEAQLEKSRLLSDRFSAERPKGSFSTLEIQRTEQGDSAMYLCASSLGLAAPSTDTQYFGPGTRLTVL.

The table lists this clonotype with a few counts. The chain has TRBV28 and TRBJ1-2; tentatively, D is TRBD1 (5 bases). Trimming removed 5 bases at V and 4 bases at J, with 20 bases between. The CDR3 has 16 amino acids. The germline CDR1 and CDR2 sequences are MDHEN and SYDVKM. CDR3 coding DNA: TGTGCCAGCAGTACCCGAAGGGGCCGGTTGGTCTATGGCTACACCTTC. It is translated as CASSTRRGRLVYGYTF.

This clonotype was observed many times. The chain links TRBV7-2 to TRBJ2-7, with 9 bases fitting TRBD2. This CDR3 comprises 16 residues. Germline-derived CDR1 and CDR2 are SGHTA and FQGNSA. V was clipped by 2 bases and J by 2 bases; unmatched bases: 7. This chain's CDR3 is CASSLRAGGIAYEQYF. DNA of the CDR3: TGTGCCAGCAGCTTAAGGGCGGGAGGGATCGCCTACGAGCAGTACTTC.

This clonotype showed up just a few times. CDR3 sequence (DNA): TGTGCCAGCAGCCCACCGGGGGGGGGCGCAGATACGCAGTATTTT. This encodes CASSPPGGGADTQYF. This chain links TRBV6-1 with TRBJ2-3; 8 nucleotides agree with TRBD2. Germline V gene lookup returns CDR1 MNHNS and CDR2 SASEGT. This CDR3 region has 15 residues. The V segment lost 6 bases and the J segment 4 bases; nucleotides outside the gene matches: 9.

This clonotype was seen only a few times. V is TRBV27 and J is TRBJ1-6, with 9 bases aligning to TRBD1. Germline lookup yields CDR1 MNHEY and CDR2 SMNVEV (reference sequence). This CDR3 has 17 amino acids. Trimming took 6 bases from V and 0 from J; bases not matched to a gene: 6. Here the CDR3 reads CASRGQGYSSYNSPLHF. For the CDR3, the DNA is TGTGCCAGCAGGGGACAGGGTTACAGCTCCTATAATTCACCCCTCCACTTT.

The chain links TRBV20-1 to TRBJ2-3; TRBD2 matches 12 bases. Germline CDR1 DFQATT, CDR2 SNEGSKA (reference sequence). After removal of 6 bases from V and 2 bases from J, the junction contained 3 bases not matched to a gene. This CDR3 comprises 14 residues. The CDR3 DNA reads TGCAGTGCCGGACTAGCGGGGACCACAGATACGCAGTATTTT. This encodes CSAGLAGTTDTQYF.

This clonotype was counted between two and nine times. The gene calls are TRBV29-1 and TRBJ2-2; D gene ambiguous. Germline CDR1 and CDR2: SQVTM and ANQGSEA. V lost 7 bases to trimming and J lost 1 base, with 4 bases between them. This CDR3 is 11 amino acids long. CDR3 loop: CSAGNTGELFF. For the CDR3, the DNA is TGCAGCGCTGGGAACACCGGGGAGCTGTTTTTT.

This clonotype was detected ten times or more. This sequence joins TRBV6-2 or TRBV6-3 and TRBJ2-7; 9 bases fit TRBD1. This CDR3 spans 12 amino acids. From germline, CDR1 is MNHEY and CDR2 SVGEGT. The ends lost 7 bases at V and 4 bases at J; junction bases unmatched: 2. The CDR3 nucleotides are TGTGCCAGCACCGGACAGGGGTACGAGCAGTACTTC. The encoded protein is CASTGQGYEQYF.

This clonotype has more than one count but fewer than ten. The V call is TRBV29-1, the J call TRBJ2-5; D is possibly TRBD1 or TRBD2 (5 bases each). CDR3 size: 12 residues. Germline CDR1 SQVTM, CDR2 ANQGSEA. CDR3 coding DNA: TGCACCACCCGGGTGGGGGAAGAGACCCAGTACTTC. This gives the protein CTTRVGEETQYF.